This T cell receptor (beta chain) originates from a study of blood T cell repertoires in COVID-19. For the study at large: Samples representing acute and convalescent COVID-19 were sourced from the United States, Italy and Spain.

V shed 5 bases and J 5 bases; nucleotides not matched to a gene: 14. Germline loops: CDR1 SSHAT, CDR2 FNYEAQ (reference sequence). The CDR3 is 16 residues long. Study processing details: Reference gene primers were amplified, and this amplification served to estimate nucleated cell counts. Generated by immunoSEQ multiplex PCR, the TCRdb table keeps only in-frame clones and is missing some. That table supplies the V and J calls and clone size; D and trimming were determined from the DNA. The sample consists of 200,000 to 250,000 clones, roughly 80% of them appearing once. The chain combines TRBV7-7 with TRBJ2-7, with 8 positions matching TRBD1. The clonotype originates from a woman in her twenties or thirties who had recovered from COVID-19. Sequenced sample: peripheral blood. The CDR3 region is CASSHPPRQGHHEQYF. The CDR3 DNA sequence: TGTGCCAGCAGCCATCCACCTCGACAGGGGCACCACGAGCAGTACTTC.